This T cell receptor beta chain was documented in a study of shared clonotypes between healthy human individuals. Whole-study context: The plates for each donor numbered three CD4 naive, three CD4 memory, two CD8 naive and one CD8 memory.

Every contributor of samples was a Caucasian grown-up residing in Nashville, Tennessee. Genomic DNA per cell subset filled all wells of several immunoSEQ plates. Clones were sequenced by immunoSEQ multiplex PCR, and TCRdb holds only the in-frame ones, with some missing. The sample includes roughly 2,500,000 clones, approximately 93% of them seen just once. Study observations and caveats: With few donors, the genetic and exposure-history diversity represented was limited.

This CDR3 contains 13 residues. V was clipped by 1 base and J by 7 bases, with 11 bases between them. The germline V gene encodes CDR1 SGHRS and CDR2 YFSETQ. A remark on this clone: The antigen remains unidentified.

The clonotype comes from a man younger than 35 in good health. Some clones in this sample may be carry-over from other donors' samples. Sequencing was done on a sample of naive CD4+ T cells from PBMCs. Indicated subset: CD45RA+ positively selected. The chain combines TRBV5-1 with TRBJ1-1; no clear D gene. DNA for the CDR3: TGCGCCAGCAGCTTGCTTGGCAGGATTGAAGCTTTCTTT. It yields the protein CASSLLGRIEAFF.